Below, 24 T cell receptor beta chains from the same sample are listed, as sequenced in a study of radiotherapy plus CTLA-4 blockade in lung cancer (dated by TCRdb to 2017 to 2018). Library creation used the immunoSEQ multiplex PCR assay. What TCRdb holds here is the immuneACCESS table cut down to in-frame rearrangements. Part of the clones is not present; checked against another copy, under half of the missing clones reflect an unresolved V gene, and the others are unexplained. Counted in this sample were about 97,000 clones; roughly 79% of them appeared once. About 3% of the sample is in the top ten clones. The source was peripheral blood, collected from a patient treated with radiotherapy plus ipilimumab. The source of these receptors is a human donor with non-small cell lung cancer who had a partial response to radiotherapy plus ipilimumab. Some clones in this sample may be carry-over from other donors' samples.

The CDR3 sequence: CASSRRQGGSSPLHF. CDR3 nucleotide sequence: TGCGCCAGCAGCCGTCGACAGGGTGGAAGTTCACCCCTCCACTTT. This chain uses TRBV4-1 with TRBJ1-6; 7 bases line up with TRBD1. Germline V gives CDR1 MGHRA, CDR2 YSYEKL. The CDR3 length is 15 residues. Trimming took 4 bases from V and 9 from J; bases not matched to a gene: 9.

The gene calls are TRBV6-1 and TRBJ1-5, with 8 bases matching TRBD1. The CDR3 loop spans 15 amino acids. V dropped 4 bases and J dropped 4; count of bases not matched to a gene: 6. The germline CDR1 and CDR2 sequences are MNHNS and SASEGT. In nucleotides, the CDR3 is TGTGCCAGCAGTGTAGTAGGGACAGGTAATCAGCCCCAGCATTTT. This encodes CASSVVGTGNQPQHF.

The J gene is TRBJ2-5, the V gene TRBV7-6; no reliable D call. CDR1 is SGHVS and CDR2 is FNYEAQ in the germline V gene. The CDR3 length is 15 residues. Trimming removed 8 bases from V and 2 bases from J, with 18 bases in between. This CDR3 is CASGPQPGNQETQYF. The CDR3 region has the DNA TGTGCCAGCGGCCCTCAACCGGGTAATCAAGAGACCCAGTACTTC. Full variable domain (missing parts from reference TRBV7-6 and TRBJ2-5): GAGVSQSPRYKVTKRGQDVALRCDPISGHVSLYWYRQALGQGPEFLTYFNYEAQQDKSGLPNDRFSAERPEGSISTLTIQRTEQRDSAMYRCASGPQPGNQETQYFGPGTRLLVL.

The chain recombines TRBV5-1 with TRBJ2-1; 10 bases map to TRBD2. The CDR3 covers 18 residues. The trim removed 0 bases at V and 1 base at J, leaving 7 bases unmatched. CDR1 is SGHRS, CDR2 YFSETQ, per germline. CDR3 coding DNA: TGCGCCAGCAGCTTGGTTTTTAGCGGGAGGTTTTCCTACAATGAGCAGTTCTTC. Its protein product is CASSLVFSGRFSYNEQFF.

The gene calls are TRBV11-2 and TRBJ2-5, with 8 bases that match TRBD2. The J segment lost 2 bases and the V segment lost 5 bases, leaving 16 bases of the junction unmatched. This CDR3 has 18 amino acids. The germline V gene has CDR1 SGHAT and CDR2 FQNNGV. The CDR3 nucleotides read TGTGCCAGCAGCCTAAACCCTAGCGGGCCAACCCTACAAGAGACCCAGTACTTC. It is translated as CASSLNPSGPTLQETQYF.

The V call is TRBV25-1, the J call TRBJ1-2; perhaps TRBD1 as D (6 bases). CDR3 length equals 14 residues. Germline V lookup: CDR1 MGHDK, CDR2 SYGVNS. V gave up 5 bases and J gave up 4 bases, with 14 bases separating them. The CDR3 protein is CASSPITGRYGYTF. CDR3 DNA sequence: TGTGCCAGCAGTCCTATCACAGGGCGCTATGGCTACACCTTC.

V gene TRBV2 combines with J gene TRBJ2-3; perhaps TRBD2 as D (6 bases). Germline V CDR1 and CDR2: SNHLY, FYNNEI. Trimming removed 7 bases from V and 4 bases from J, with 18 bases in between. CDR3 length: 15 amino acids. This CDR3 reads CASTYSRGIPDTQYF. DNA for the CDR3: TGTGCCAGCACCTACTCGCGGGGTATCCCAGATACGCAGTATTTT.

The V gene is TRBV10-2, the J gene TRBJ2-1; TRBD2 is a possible D gene (5 bases). The CDR3 consists of 14 residues. Looked up from germline, CDR1 is WSHSY and CDR2 is SAAADI. Trimming stripped 8 bases from V and 6 bases from J, with 17 bases between. The CDR3: CASARSGWANEQFF. DNA for the CDR3: TGCGCCAGCGCGCGCAGCGGATGGGCCAATGAGCAGTTCTTC.

In its sample, this clone ranks as medium-sized. The V call is TRBV6-1, the J call TRBJ2-2; D not resolved. Germline-derived CDR1 and CDR2 are MNHNS and SASEGT. V was clipped by 8 bases and J by 4 bases, with 5 bases between them. CDR3 length equals 11 residues. CDR3 sequence reads: CASWLTGELFF. In DNA form, the CDR3 reads TGTGCCAGCTGGCTCACCGGGGAGCTGTTTTTT.

J is TRBJ1-4 and V is TRBV18, with a tentative D call TRBD1 (6 bases). CDR3 length equals 17 residues. V was shortened by 0 bases and J by 3 bases, with 14 bases between the two germline ends. Germline V gene lookup returns CDR1 KGHSH and CDR2 LQKENI. The DNA of the CDR3 is TGTGCCAGCTCACCACCCCGGGACACGTCGCCTAATGAAAAACTGTTTTTT. This gives the protein CASSPPRDTSPNEKLFF.

Concerning this clone: Other nucleotide sequences in the sample specify the same CDR3. The CDR3 nucleotides are TGTGCCAGCAGTCCTTCCCCTGGACTAGCGGTCACCGGGGAGCTGTTTTTT. Its protein is CASSPSPGLAVTGELFF. This rearrangement joins TRBV27 to TRBJ2-2; 10 bases match TRBD2. The V and J ends lost 5 bases and 4 bases, in that order; junction bases with no gene match: 10. The germline CDR1 and CDR2 sequences are MNHEY and SMNVEV (reference sequence). The CDR3 is 17 residues long.

The rearrangement links TRBV14 to TRBJ2-3; TRBD1 matches at 9 bases. Trimming removed 2 bases from V and 0 bases from J; junction bases left unmatched: 3. From germline, CDR1 is SGHDN and CDR2 FVKESK. CDR3 length: 16 residues. In nucleotides, the CDR3 is TGTGCCAGCAGCCAATTAGGGACAGGGAGCACAGATACGCAGTATTTT. Amino acid sequence: CASSQLGTGSTDTQYF.

The rearrangement links TRBV14 to TRBJ1-1; 7 nucleotides agree with TRBD1. Trimming removed 3 bases from V and 8 bases from J; junction bases left unmatched: 15. The germline CDR1 and CDR2 sequences are SGHDN and FVKESK. This CDR3 is built from 16 residues. The CDR3 protein is CASSQAGTGAGGEAFF. DNA of the CDR3: TGTGCCAGCAGCCAGGCAGGAACAGGGGCCGGGGGAGAAGCTTTCTTT.

In its sample, this clone was seen a few times. The chain employs TRBV5-6 and TRBJ2-1; 9 bases map to TRBD1. The CDR3 is 16 residues long. Germline V gene lookup returns CDR1 SGHDT and CDR2 YYEEEE. Germline trimming cut 3 bases from V and 4 bases from J; bases unmatched to any gene: 8. The chain's CDR3 is CASSSEQGALYNEQFF. As DNA, the CDR3 is TGTGCCAGCAGCTCCGAACAGGGGGCCCTATACAATGAGCAGTTCTTC.

The rearrangement uses TRBV4-1 and TRBJ2-1, with 7 bases identical to TRBD2. CDR3 size: 17 residues. The V segment lost 6 bases and the J segment 0 bases; nucleotides outside the gene matches: 11. CDR1 MGHRA and CDR2 YSYEKL come from the germline V gene. CDR3 region: CASRTSLQGSSYNEQFF. The CDR3 nucleotides are TGCGCCAGCAGGACTAGCTTACAAGGGAGCTCCTACAATGAGCAGTTCTTC.

The V gene is TRBV28, the J gene TRBJ2-5; 8 nucleotides align to TRBD2. The CDR3 covers 17 residues. V was clipped by 5 bases and J by 2 bases; unmatched bases: 13. The V gene's germline CDR1 is MDHEN and CDR2 SYDVKM. CDR3 nucleotides: TGTGCCAGCAGTCAGGTTAGCGGGAAGAGGGAACAAGAGACCCAGTACTTC. Its translation is CASSQVSGKREQETQYF.

This rearrangement joins TRBV15 to TRBJ2-5; 10 bases align to TRBD1. J was trimmed by 4 bases and V by 0 bases; bases with no gene match: 8. Germline CDR1 is LNHNV and CDR2 is YYDKDF (reference sequence). The CDR3 covers 17 residues. The CDR3 DNA is TGTGCCACCAGCAGAGATCTTGACAGGGGGCGAGGAGAGACCCAGTACTTC. It codes for CATSRDLDRGRGETQYF.

The rearrangement uses TRBV28 and TRBJ2-2, with 7 bases fitting TRBD1. The J segment lost 4 bases and the V segment lost 3 bases, leaving 5 bases of the junction unmatched. This CDR3 is 15 amino acids long. The germline V gene encodes CDR1 MDHEN and CDR2 SYDVKM. The CDR3 region has the DNA TGTGCCAGCAGTTTGTCGTCAGGGGGCACCGGGGAGCTGTTTTTT. Translated, it gives CASSLSSGGTGELFF.

The DNA for the CDR3 is TGTGCCAGCTCACCACGAAGGACAGGCGTAAATGAAAAACTGTTTTTT. Its translation: CASSPRRTGVNEKLFF. V gene TRBV18 combines with J gene TRBJ1-4; 7 bases map to TRBD1. Germline trimming cut 1 base from V and 5 bases from J; bases unmatched to any gene: 7. In germline, CDR1 is KGHSH, CDR2 LQKENI. The CDR3 runs to 16 residues. Full variable domain (remainder filled in from reference TRBV18 and TRBJ1-4): NAGVMQNPRHLVRRRGQEARLRCSPMKGHSHVYWYRQLPEEGLKFMVYLQKENIIDESGMPKERFSAEFPKEGPSILRIQQVVRGDSAAYFCASSPRRTGVNEKLFFGSGTQLSVL.

This clone has a handful of counts. The chain joins TRBV28 to TRBJ2-7; maybe TRBD1 (5 bases). From germline, CDR1 is MDHEN and CDR2 SYDVKM. V shed 9 bases and J shed 7 bases, with 13 bases lying between them. The CDR3 runs 11 residues. CDR3 bases: TGTGCCAGTAGCCCCAGGGTGGAGCAGTACTTC. Translating gives CASSPRVEQYF.

This sequence joins TRBV7-3 and TRBJ1-2; unclear D gene. Germline lookup yields CDR1 SGHTA and CDR2 FQGTGA. The V end lost 5 bases, the J end lost 5 bases, and 15 bases lay between the germline ends. This CDR3 has 14 residues. The CDR3 sequence is CASSTAHGGYGYTF. In DNA form, the CDR3 reads TGTGCCAGCAGCACCGCCCACGGAGGGTATGGCTACACCTTC.

The chain uses TRBV5-1 and TRBJ2-3; 7 bases align to TRBD2. After removal of 2 bases from V and 4 bases from J, the junction contained 16 bases not matched to a gene. The CDR3 loop spans 18 amino acids. The germline V gene has CDR1 SGHRS and CDR2 YFSETQ. The CDR3 loop reads CASSLAFPSLRESDTQYF. CDR3 nucleotides: TGCGCCAGCAGCTTAGCGTTCCCCTCTCTGCGGGAGTCAGATACGCAGTATTTT.

The V call is TRBV20-1, the J call TRBJ2-7, with 8 bases lining up with TRBD1. The CDR3 has 11 residues. From germline, CDR1 is DFQATT and CDR2 SNEGSKA (reference sequence). The chain's CDR3 is CSGDRSYEQYF. CDR3 sequence (DNA): TGCAGCGGGGACAGGTCCTACGAGCAGTACTTC.

The chain combines TRBV4-3 with TRBJ1-5; D call uncertain. Germline-derived CDR1 and CDR2 are LGHNA and YSLEER. The CDR3 length is 14 residues. V gave up 5 bases and J gave up 3 bases, with 11 bases separating them. CDR3 region: CASSYFRDNQPQHF. The CDR3 DNA is TGCGCCAGCAGCTATTTCCGGGACAATCAGCCCCAGCATTTT.